Sequencing of this T cell receptor (beta chain) was carried out in a study of radiotherapy plus CTLA-4 blockade in lung cancer. Repertoires were generated with immunoSEQ multiplex PCR, while TCRdb's copy carries only in-frame clones and drops some. Here the sample spans some 60,000 clones, around 80% being singletons. CDR3 size: 17 residues. From germline, CDR1 is SGHRS and CDR2 YFSETQ. Trimming at V came to 1 base and at J to 0 bases, leaving 8 bases not matched to a gene. Sequencing was performed on peripheral blood, taken from a patient treated with radiotherapy plus ipilimumab. This sequence was found in a human donor with non-small cell lung cancer who had a partial response to radiotherapy plus ipilimumab. This chain links TRBV5-1 with TRBJ1-1, with 8 nucleotides matching TRBD1. The CDR3 region has the DNA TGCGCCAGCAGCTTGAAGGTACAGGGGGGGGTGAACACTGAAGCTTTCTTT. Amino acids: CASSLKVQGGVNTEAFF.